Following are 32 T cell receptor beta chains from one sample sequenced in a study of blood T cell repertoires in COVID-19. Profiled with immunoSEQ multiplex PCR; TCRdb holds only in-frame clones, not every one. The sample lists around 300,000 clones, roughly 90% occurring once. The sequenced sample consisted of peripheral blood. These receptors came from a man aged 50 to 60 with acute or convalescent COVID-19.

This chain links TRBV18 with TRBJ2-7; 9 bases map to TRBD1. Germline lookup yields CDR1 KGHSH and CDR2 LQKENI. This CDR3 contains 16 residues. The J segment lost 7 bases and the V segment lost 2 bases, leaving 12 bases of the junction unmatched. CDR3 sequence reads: CASSPIQGQGGREQYF. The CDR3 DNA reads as TGTGCCAGCTCACCAATTCAGGGACAGGGAGGAAGGGAGCAGTACTTC.

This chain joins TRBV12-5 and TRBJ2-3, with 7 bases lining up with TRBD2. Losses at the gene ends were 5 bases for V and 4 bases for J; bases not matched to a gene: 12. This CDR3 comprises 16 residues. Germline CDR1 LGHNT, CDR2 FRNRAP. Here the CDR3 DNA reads TGTGCTAGTGGTCCCCTACGGGACTATGCCCCAGATACGCAGTATTTT. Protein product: CASGPLRDYAPDTQYF.

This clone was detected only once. This CDR3 reads CASISGYDGYTF. The CDR3 DNA follows: TGTGCCAGCATCTCGGGGTACGATGGCTACACCTTC. The J gene is TRBJ1-2, the V gene TRBV2; D unresolved. Trimming took 7 bases from V and 6 from J, leaving 12 bases between them. CDR3 length equals 12 residues. The germline V gene encodes CDR1 SNHLY and CDR2 FYNNEI. The complete variable domain, with remaining parts taken from reference TRBV2 and TRBJ1-2, reads EPEVTQTPSHQVTQMGQEVILRCVPISNHLYFYWYRQILGQKVEFLVSFYNNEISEKSEIFDDQFSVERPDGSNFTLKIRSTKLEDSAMYFCASISGYDGYTFGSGTRLTVV.

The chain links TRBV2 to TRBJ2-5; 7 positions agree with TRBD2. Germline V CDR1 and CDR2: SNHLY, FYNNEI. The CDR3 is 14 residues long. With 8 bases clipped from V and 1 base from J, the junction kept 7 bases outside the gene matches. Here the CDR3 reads CASSEGGFQETQYF. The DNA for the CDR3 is TGTGCCAGCTCCGAGGGAGGGTTCCAAGAGACCCAGTACTTC. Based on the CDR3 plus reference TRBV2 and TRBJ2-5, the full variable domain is EPEVTQTPSHQVTQMGQEVILRCVPISNHLYFYWYRQILGQKVEFLVSFYNNEISEKSEIFDDQFSVERPDGSNFTLKIRSTKLEDSAMYFCASSEGGFQETQYFGPGTRLLVL.

The DNA for the CDR3 is TGTGCCAGCAGCCGATCCCGTGGCGGATCCTACGAGCAGTACTTC. Translation: CASSRSRGGSYEQYF. This chain links TRBV13 with TRBJ2-7; D not resolved. Germline lookup yields CDR1 PRHDT and CDR2 FYEKMQ (reference sequence). V gave up 5 bases and J gave up 1 base, with 15 bases separating them. The CDR3 runs 15 residues.

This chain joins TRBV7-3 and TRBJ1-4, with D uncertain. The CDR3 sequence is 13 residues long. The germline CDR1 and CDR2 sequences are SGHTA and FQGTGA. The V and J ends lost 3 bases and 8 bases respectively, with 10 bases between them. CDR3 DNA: TGTGCCAGCAGCTTTGGAGTACGGGAAAAACTGTTTTTT. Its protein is CASSFGVREKLFF. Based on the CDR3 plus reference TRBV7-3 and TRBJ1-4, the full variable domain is GAGVSQTPSNKVTEKGKYVELRCDPISGHTALYWYRQSLGQGPEFLIYFQGTGAADDSGLPNDRFFAVRPEGSVSTLKIQRTERGDSAVYLCASSFGVREKLFFGSGTQLSVL.

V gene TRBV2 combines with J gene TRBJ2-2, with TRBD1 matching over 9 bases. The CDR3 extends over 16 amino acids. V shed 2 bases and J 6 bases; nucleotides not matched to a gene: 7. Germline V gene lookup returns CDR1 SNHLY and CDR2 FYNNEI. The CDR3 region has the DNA TGTGCCAGCAGTGAACTCGGGACAGGGTGGGCCGGGGAGCTGTTTTTT. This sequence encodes CASSELGTGWAGELFF.

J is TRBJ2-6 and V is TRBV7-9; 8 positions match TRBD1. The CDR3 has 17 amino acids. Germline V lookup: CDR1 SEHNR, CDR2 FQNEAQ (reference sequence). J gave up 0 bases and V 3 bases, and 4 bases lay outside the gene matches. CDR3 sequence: CASSFDRGDSGANVLTF. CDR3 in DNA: TGTGCCAGCAGCTTCGACAGGGGAGACTCTGGGGCCAACGTCCTGACTTTC.

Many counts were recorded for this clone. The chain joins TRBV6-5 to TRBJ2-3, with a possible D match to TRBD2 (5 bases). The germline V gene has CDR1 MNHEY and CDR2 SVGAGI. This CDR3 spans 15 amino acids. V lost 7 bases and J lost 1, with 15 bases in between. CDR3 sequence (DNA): TGTGCCAGCAACAAGAGGGAGAGCGGCACAGATACGCAGTATTTT. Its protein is CASNKRESGTDTQYF.

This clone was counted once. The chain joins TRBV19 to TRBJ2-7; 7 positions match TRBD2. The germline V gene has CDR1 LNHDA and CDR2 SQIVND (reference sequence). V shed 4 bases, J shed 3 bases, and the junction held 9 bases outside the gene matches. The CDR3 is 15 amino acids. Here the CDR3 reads CASSSPGRDYYEQYF. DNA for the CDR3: TGTGCCAGTAGTAGCCCTGGGAGGGACTACTACGAGCAGTACTTC.

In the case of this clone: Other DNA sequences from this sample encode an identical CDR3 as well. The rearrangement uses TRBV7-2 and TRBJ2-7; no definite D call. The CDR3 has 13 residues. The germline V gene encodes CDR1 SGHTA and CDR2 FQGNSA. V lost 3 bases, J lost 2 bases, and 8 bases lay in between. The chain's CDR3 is CASSLAGPYEQYF. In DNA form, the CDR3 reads TGTGCCAGCAGCTTGGCAGGCCCCTACGAGCAGTACTTC.

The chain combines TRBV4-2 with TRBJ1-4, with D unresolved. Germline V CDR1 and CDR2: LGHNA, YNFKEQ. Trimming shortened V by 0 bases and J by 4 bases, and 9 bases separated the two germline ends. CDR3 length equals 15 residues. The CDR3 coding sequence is TGTGCCAGCAGCCAAGACCGCAGGATTAATGAAAAACTGTTTTTT. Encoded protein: CASSQDRRINEKLFF.

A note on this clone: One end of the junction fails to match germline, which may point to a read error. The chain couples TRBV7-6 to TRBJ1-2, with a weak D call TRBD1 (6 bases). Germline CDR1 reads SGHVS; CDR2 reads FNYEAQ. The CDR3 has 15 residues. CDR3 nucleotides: TGTGCCAGCAGCTTAGGTACAGGGAGTCGATATGGCTACATCTTC. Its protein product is CASSLGTGSRYGYIF.

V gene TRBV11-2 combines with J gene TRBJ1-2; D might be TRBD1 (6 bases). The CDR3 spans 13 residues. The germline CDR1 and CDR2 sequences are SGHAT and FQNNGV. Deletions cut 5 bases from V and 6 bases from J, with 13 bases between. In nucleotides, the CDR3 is TGTGCCAGCAGCCCCGGGGACAATCATGGCTACACCTTC. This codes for CASSPGDNHGYTF.

The DNA for the CDR3 is TGTGCCAGCAGCTTAACCGTAGCCGTCAATGAGCAGTTCTTC. It codes for CASSLTVAVNEQFF. This rearrangement joins TRBV7-3 to TRBJ2-1; D unclear. Trimming removed 0 bases at V and 6 bases at J, with 9 bases between. Germline lookup yields CDR1 SGHTA and CDR2 FQGTGA. The CDR3 covers 14 residues.

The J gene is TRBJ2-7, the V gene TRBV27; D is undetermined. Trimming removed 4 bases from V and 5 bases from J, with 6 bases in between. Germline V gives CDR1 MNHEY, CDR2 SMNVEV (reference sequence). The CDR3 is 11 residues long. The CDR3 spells CASSYRDEQYF. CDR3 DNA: TGTGCCAGCAGTTACCGGGACGAGCAGTACTTC.

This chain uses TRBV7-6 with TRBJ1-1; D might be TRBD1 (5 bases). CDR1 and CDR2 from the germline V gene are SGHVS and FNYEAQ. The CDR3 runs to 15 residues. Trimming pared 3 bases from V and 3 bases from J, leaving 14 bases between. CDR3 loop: CASSFGLTDDTEAFF. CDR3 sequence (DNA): TGTGCCAGCAGCTTCGGGTTGACAGATGACACTGAAGCTTTCTTT.

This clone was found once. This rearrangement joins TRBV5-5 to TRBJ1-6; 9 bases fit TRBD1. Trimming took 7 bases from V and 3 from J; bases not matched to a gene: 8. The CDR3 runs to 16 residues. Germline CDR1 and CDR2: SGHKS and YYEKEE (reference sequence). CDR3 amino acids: CASSRTGAFYNSPLHF. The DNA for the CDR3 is TGTGCCAGCTCCAGGACAGGGGCCTTCTATAATTCACCCCTCCACTTT.

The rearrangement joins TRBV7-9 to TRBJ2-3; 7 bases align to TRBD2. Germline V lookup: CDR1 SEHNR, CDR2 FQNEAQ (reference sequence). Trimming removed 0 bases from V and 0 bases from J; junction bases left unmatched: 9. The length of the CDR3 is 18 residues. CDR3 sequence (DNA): TGTGCCAGCAGCTTAGCCCCTAGAGTAGCGGGTAGCACAGATACGCAGTATTTT. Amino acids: CASSLAPRVAGSTDTQYF. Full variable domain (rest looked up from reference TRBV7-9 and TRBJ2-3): DTGVSQNPRHKITKRGQNVTFRCDPISEHNRLYWYRQTLGQGPEFLTYFQNEAQLEKSRLLSDRFSAERPKGSFSTLEIQRTEQGDSAMYLCASSLAPRVAGSTDTQYFGPGTRLTVL.

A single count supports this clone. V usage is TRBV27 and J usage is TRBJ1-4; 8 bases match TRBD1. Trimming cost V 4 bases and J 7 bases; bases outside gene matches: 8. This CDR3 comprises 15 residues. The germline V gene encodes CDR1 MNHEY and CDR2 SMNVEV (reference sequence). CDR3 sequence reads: CASSSGQGGIEKLFF. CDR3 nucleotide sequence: TGTGCCAGCAGTTCCGGACAGGGCGGGATTGAAAAACTGTTTTTT.

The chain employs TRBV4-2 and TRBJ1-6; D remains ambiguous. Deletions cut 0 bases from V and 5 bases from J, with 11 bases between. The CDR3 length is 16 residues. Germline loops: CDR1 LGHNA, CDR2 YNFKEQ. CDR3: CASSQDPGLDNSPLHF. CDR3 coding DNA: TGTGCCAGCAGCCAAGACCCAGGACTGGATAATTCACCCCTCCACTTT.

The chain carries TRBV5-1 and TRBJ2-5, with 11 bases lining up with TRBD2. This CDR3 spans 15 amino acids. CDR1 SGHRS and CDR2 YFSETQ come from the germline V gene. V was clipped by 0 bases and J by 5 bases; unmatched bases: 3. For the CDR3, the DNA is TGCGCCAGCAGCTTGGTTAGCGGGGGGGAGGAGACCCAGTACTTC. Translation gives CASSLVSGGEETQYF.

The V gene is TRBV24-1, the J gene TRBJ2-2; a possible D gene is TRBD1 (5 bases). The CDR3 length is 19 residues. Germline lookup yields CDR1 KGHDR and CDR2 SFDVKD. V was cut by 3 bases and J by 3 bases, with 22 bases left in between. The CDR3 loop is CATSDRTGDPTSDTGELFF. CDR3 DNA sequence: TGTGCCACCAGTGATAGAACAGGAGACCCTACCTCGGACACCGGGGAGCTGTTTTTT.

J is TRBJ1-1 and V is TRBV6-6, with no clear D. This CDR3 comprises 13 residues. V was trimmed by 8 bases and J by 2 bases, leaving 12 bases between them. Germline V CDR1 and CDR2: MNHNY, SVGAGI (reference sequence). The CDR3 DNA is TGTGCCAGCGTCGGACTGATAAACACTGAAGCTTTCTTT. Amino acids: CASVGLINTEAFF.

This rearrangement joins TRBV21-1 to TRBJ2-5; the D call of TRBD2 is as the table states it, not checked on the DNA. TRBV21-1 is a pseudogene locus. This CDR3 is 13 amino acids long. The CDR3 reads CASSKETRETQYF. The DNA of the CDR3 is TGTGCCAGCAGCAAAGAGACGAGGGAGACCCAGTACTTC.

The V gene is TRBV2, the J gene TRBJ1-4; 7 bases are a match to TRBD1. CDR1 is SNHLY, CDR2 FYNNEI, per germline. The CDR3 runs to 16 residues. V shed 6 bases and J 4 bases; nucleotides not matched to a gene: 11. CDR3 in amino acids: CASSESLGQINEKLFF. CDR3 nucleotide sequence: TGTGCCAGCAGCGAATCCCTGGGACAGATTAATGAAAAACTGTTTTTT.

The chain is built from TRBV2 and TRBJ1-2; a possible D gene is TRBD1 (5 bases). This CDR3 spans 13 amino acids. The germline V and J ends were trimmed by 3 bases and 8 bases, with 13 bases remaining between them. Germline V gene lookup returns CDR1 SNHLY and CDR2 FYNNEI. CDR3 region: CASSDVGPGGYTF. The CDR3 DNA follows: TGTGCCAGCAGTGATGTGGGGCCTGGGGGCTACACCTTC.

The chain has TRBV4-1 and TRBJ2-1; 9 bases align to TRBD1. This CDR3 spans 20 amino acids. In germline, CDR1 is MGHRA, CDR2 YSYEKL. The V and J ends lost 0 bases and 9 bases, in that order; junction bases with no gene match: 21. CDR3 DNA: TGCGCCAGCAGCCAAGATCGGTGGGACAGGGTTAGTCGGGCAGCTACTGAGCAGTTCTTC. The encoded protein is CASSQDRWDRVSRAATEQFF.

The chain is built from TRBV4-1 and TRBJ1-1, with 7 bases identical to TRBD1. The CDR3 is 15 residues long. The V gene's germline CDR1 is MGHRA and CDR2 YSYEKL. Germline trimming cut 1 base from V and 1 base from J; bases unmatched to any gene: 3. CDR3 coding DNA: TGCGCCAGCAGCCAAGGGGGACAGAAGAACACTGAAGCTTTCTTT. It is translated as CASSQGGQKNTEAFF.

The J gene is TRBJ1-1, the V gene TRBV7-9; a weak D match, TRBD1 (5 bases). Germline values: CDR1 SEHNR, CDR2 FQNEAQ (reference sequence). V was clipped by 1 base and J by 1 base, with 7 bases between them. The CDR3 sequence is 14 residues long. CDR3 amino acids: CASSLGQPNTEAFF. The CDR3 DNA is TGTGCCAGCAGCTTAGGACAGCCGAACACTGAAGCTTTCTTT. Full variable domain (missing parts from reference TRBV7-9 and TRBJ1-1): DTGVSQNPRHKITKRGQNVTFRCDPISEHNRLYWYRQTLGQGPEFLTYFQNEAQLEKSRLLSDRFSAERPKGSFSTLEIQRTEQGDSAMYLCASSLGQPNTEAFFGQGTRLTVV.

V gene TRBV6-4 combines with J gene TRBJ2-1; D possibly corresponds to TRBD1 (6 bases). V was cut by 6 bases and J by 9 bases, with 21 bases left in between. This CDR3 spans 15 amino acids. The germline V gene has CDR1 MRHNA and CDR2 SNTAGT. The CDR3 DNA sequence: TGTGCCAGCAGAAGCGGATTGGGGGCAGAGGGTGAGCAGTTCTTC. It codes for CASRSGLGAEGEQFF.

Here the CDR3 reads CAWSVTSGGYEQYF. The CDR3 DNA is TGTGCCTGGAGTGTCACTAGCGGGGGCTACGAGCAGTACTTC. The chain carries TRBV30 and TRBJ2-7; 11 nucleotides agree with TRBD2. The CDR3 covers 14 residues. J gave up 3 bases and V 0 bases, and 1 base lay outside the gene matches. Germline V CDR1 and CDR2: GTSNPN, SVGIG (reference sequence).